The 12 T cell receptor beta chains listed next were all sequenced from one sample in a study of cytomegalovirus exposure and HLA in healthy donors. This PCR relied on a set of 60 Vbeta primers and 13 Jbeta primers. TCRdb's copy holds only in-frame clones and misses some; the assay was immunoSEQ multiplex PCR. The repertoire consists of about 120,000 clones, with about 81% occurring once and the leading ten covering approximately 3%. Material: PBMCs. Receptor source: a woman aged 35 to 49 in good health and CMV-seropositive.

The table lists this clone with a few counts. The genes are TRBV6-6 and TRBJ1-2, with TRBD1 matching over 8 bases. Germline V gene lookup returns CDR1 MNHNY and CDR2 SVGAGI (reference sequence). The CDR3 is 14 residues long. V trimming: 6 bases; J trimming: 5 bases; junction bases outside the gene matches: 8. Written as DNA, the CDR3 is TGTGCCAGCAGGGACAGGGTCTTTGGATATGGCTACACCTTC. Protein: CASRDRVFGYGYTF.

This clone was counted between two and nine times. The chain joins TRBV9 to TRBJ1-6; D is possibly TRBD1 (6 bases). Germline V CDR1 and CDR2: SGDLS, YYNGEE. V shed 3 bases and J shed 7 bases, with 11 bases lying between them. The CDR3 is 14 amino acids. The CDR3 nucleotides read TGTGCCAGCAGCGCCGACCAGGGGAATTCACCCCTCCACTTT. This encodes CASSADQGNSPLHF.

This clone appeared once. The V call is TRBV7-3, the J call TRBJ2-1, with 13 bases lining up with TRBD2. This CDR3 is built from 20 residues. V trimming: 2 bases; J trimming: 4 bases; junction bases outside the gene matches: 14. Germline lookup yields CDR1 SGHTA and CDR2 FQGTGA. The CDR3 is CASSLRAPGLAGAIYNEQFF. The DNA of the CDR3 is TGTGCCAGCAGCTTACGAGCTCCCGGACTAGCGGGAGCGATTTACAATGAGCAGTTCTTC.

The chain recombines TRBV4-1 with TRBJ1-1; the match to TRBD1 covers 8 bases. Losses at the gene ends were 5 bases for V and 1 base for J; bases not matched to a gene: 6. Germline loops: CDR1 MGHRA, CDR2 YSYEKL. The CDR3 covers 15 residues. The CDR3 sequence: CASSSTGERNTEAFF. As DNA, the CDR3 is TGCGCCAGCAGCTCGACAGGGGAGCGGAACACTGAAGCTTTCTTT.

There are a few counts of this clone. CDR3 protein: CASSASGGEQYF. The DNA for the CDR3 is TGCGCCAGCAGCGCTTCCGGGGGTGAGCAGTACTTC. The rearrangement uses TRBV5-1 and TRBJ2-7, with D maybe TRBD2 (6 bases). The CDR3 extends over 12 amino acids. Trimming pared 4 bases from V and 7 bases from J, leaving 12 bases between. From germline, CDR1 is SGHRS and CDR2 YFSETQ.

The V gene is TRBV5-1, the J gene TRBJ2-5; D gene unclear. In germline, CDR1 is SGHRS, CDR2 YFSETQ. CDR3 size: 14 residues. V shed 5 bases and J shed 0 bases, with 11 bases lying between them. In nucleotides, the CDR3 is TGCGCCAGCAGTCCAAGCGCTAACCAAGAGACCCAGTACTTC. This translates into CASSPSANQETQYF.

This clone was counted only a few times. The rearrangement links TRBV19 to TRBJ1-5; D may be TRBD1 (6 bases). Germline V gene data show CDR1 as LNHDA and CDR2 as SQIVND (reference sequence). Trimming removed 7 bases at V and 6 bases at J, with 19 bases between. The CDR3 runs to 15 residues. The CDR3 DNA follows: TGTGCCAGTATGAGGGGGGGGCTAAGGGGTCAGCCCCAGCATTTT. This gives the protein CASMRGGLRGQPQHF.

The chain has TRBV7-3 and TRBJ2-1; 7 bases are shared with TRBD1. The J segment lost 2 bases and the V segment lost 5 bases, leaving 3 bases of the junction unmatched. Germline loops: CDR1 SGHTA, CDR2 FQGTGA. This CDR3 is built from 14 residues. In DNA, the CDR3 is TGTGCCAGCAGCCCGGGGACAGCCTACAATGAGCAGTTCTTC. As protein: CASSPGTAYNEQFF.

J is TRBJ1-1 and V is TRBV18; D possibly corresponds to TRBD1 (5 bases). Germline lookup yields CDR1 KGHSH and CDR2 LQKENI. This CDR3 has 15 amino acids. V shed 1 base and J shed 4 bases, with 13 bases lying between them. The CDR3, as DNA: TGTGCCAGCTCACCACGGGGCGGGATACCCACTGAAGCTTTCTTT. Protein: CASSPRGGIPTEAFF.

The chain employs TRBV28 and TRBJ1-1, with a weak D call TRBD1 (5 bases). Germline V gene lookup returns CDR1 MDHEN and CDR2 SYDVKM. The length of the CDR3 is 13 residues. Trimming shortened V by 3 bases and J by 5 bases, and 10 bases separated the two germline ends. CDR3 in DNA: TGTGCCAGCAGTTTGGGAGGGGTTACTGAAGCTTTCTTT. This translates into CASSLGGVTEAFF.

The V and J genes are TRBV18 and TRBJ1-1; D is unclear. The germline V gene encodes CDR1 KGHSH and CDR2 LQKENI. V lost 2 bases to trimming and J lost 6 bases, with 7 bases between them. The CDR3 has 12 residues. CDR3 DNA: TGTGCCAGCTCACCAACCCTAGCTGAAGCTTTCTTT. This translates into CASSPTLAEAFF.

This chain joins TRBV6-5 and TRBJ2-7, with a tentative D call TRBD2 (5 bases). The germline gives CDR1 MNHEY, CDR2 SVGAGI. The CDR3 consists of 12 residues. Between the trimmed V and J ends, which lost 5 bases and 4 bases, there was a span of 9 bases. The CDR3 DNA sequence: TGTGCCAGCAGTCCGAGCGGTTACGAGCAGTACTTC. This translates into CASSPSGYEQYF.